The clone carrying this T cell receptor (beta chain) was seen more than once but under ten times. Its antigen is still unknown. The data derive from a study of early T cells in non-severe SARS-CoV-2 infection. Study conclusions and caveats: Private and CD4 specificities were missed by VDJdb matching, which favored anti-spike CD8 responses.

Trimming cost V 5 bases and J 5 bases, with 15 bases left between them. Germline CDR1 is MDHEN and CDR2 is SYDVKM. The CDR3 consists of 14 residues. Researchers tagged individual cDNA molecules with unique molecular identifiers. TCRdb re-called the 5' RACE reads through MiXCR, storing one row per CDR3 protein. This sample has under 70,000 distinct CDR3 sequences, with 15% found just once. The chain is built from TRBV28 and TRBJ2-5; D ambiguous. This receptor was identified in an adult who was a healthcare worker with PCR-confirmed SARS-CoV-2 infection or an uninfected control (not recorded which). The sequenced sample was whole blood, obtained at baseline. The chain's CDR3 is CASSLGPPPETQYF. The CDR3 DNA reads TGTGCCAGCAGTCTCGGGCCACCCCCCGAGACCCAGTACTTC. Full variable domain (rest looked up from reference TRBV28 and TRBJ2-5): DVKVTQSSRYLVKRTGEKVFLECVQDMDHENMFWYRQDPGLGLRLIYFSYDVKMKEKGDIPEGYSVSREKKERFSLILESASTNQTSMYLCASSLGPPPETQYFGPGTRLLVL.